The sequence of this T cell receptor beta chain was determined in a study of T cell responses to AZD1222 COVID-19 vaccine. The CDR3 loop spans 14 amino acids. With 6 bases removed from V and 7 bases from J, the gap between germline ends came to 13 bases. Germline V gene lookup returns CDR1 LNHDA and CDR2 SQIVND (reference sequence). The protocol was immunoSEQ multiplex PCR, while the TCRdb copy is restricted to in-frame clones and leaves out a portion. The profile shows about 100,000 clones, around 89% of them singletons. The V call is TRBV19, the J call TRBJ1-6; D is undetermined. The sequencing used peripheral blood, collected on day 0 of AZD1222 vaccination. This sequence was found in an adult in good health. The chain's CDR3 is CASRPTDDNSPLHF. The CDR3 nucleotides read TGTGCCAGTAGACCTACTGACGACAATTCACCCCTCCACTTT.